The source of this TCR beta chain is a study of cytomegalovirus exposure and HLA in healthy donors. About the research overall: Both the approximately 120 validation repertoires and the 666 first-cohort repertoires used the same platform, as reported by a later analysis.

Germline assignment: CDR1 SGHVS and CDR2 FNYEAQ. Between the trimmed V and J ends, which lost 6 bases and 2 bases, there was a span of 11 bases. CDR3 length: 13 amino acids. The method was immunoSEQ multiplex PCR; TCRdb's version includes in-frame clones alone and lacks a portion of them. The repertoire holds 300,000 to 350,000 clones, approximately 86% seen once, with approximately 0.96% in the top ten. This clone was observed a single time. Its antigen remains unidentified. General study results and limits: The tendency of first-cohort TCR clusters to co-occur in the approximately 110 validation repertoires was identified by a subsequent analysis. High sensitivity and specificity were reportedly achieved when the classifier diagnosed cytomegalovirus status.

The rearrangement uses TRBV7-6 and TRBJ2-7; tentative D call: TRBD1 (5 bases). Sequencing was done on a sample of PBMCs. The origin of this receptor is a man aged 25 to 40 in good health and CMV-seronegative. The CDR3 loop reads CASRAGSTYEQYF. For the CDR3, the DNA is TGTGCCAGCAGAGCAGGGTCCACCTACGAGCAGTACTTC.